The rows below give T cell receptor beta chains drawn from one sample of a study of cytotoxic CD8 clonotypes in ibrutinib-treated CLL. The data were produced by immunoSEQ multiplex PCR, yet TCRdb's version contains in-frame clones alone and is incomplete. The repertoire holds fewer than 400,000 clones, 60% to 80% seen once, with under 8% in the top ten. The input for sequencing was PBMCs, taken after 36 months of ibrutinib treatment. The receptors were sampled from a human donor with chronic lymphocytic leukemia. CDR3s include the opening cysteine and the closing phenylalanine or tryptophan. A D gene is named only where the DNA matches it firmly. The size entry is marked missing in some rows and otherwise reads once, few, many or a size class.

.	.	TRBJ2-7	TRBV10-1	TGCGCCAGCAGTGAGGAACCGGGCCTCTACGAGCAGTACTTC	CASSEEPGLYEQYF
few	.	TRBJ2-7	TRBV18	TGTGCCAGCTCACCACCTCGGTCAGTGGACGAGCAGTACTTC	CASSPPRSVDEQYF
.	.	TRBJ1-2	TRBV6-1	TGTGCCAGCAGTGACTTGGGTTACGGGGGCTACACCTTC	CASSDLGYGGYTF
once	.	TRBJ1-1	TRBV18	TGTGCCAGCTCACATCCATTACAGGGATACCTGAACACTGAAGCTTTCTTT	CASSHPLQGYLNTEAFF
.	TRBD2	TRBJ2-1	TRBV5-6	TGTGCCAGCAGAAATGGCCCCACTAGCGGGAGTTTAAATGAGCAGTTCTTC	CASRNGPTSGSLNEQFF
.	.	TRBJ1-4	TRBV25-1	TGTGCCACCGCAGGGAGGCCGGGTGAAAAACTGTTTTTT	CATAGRPGEKLFF
.	.	TRBJ1-5	TRBV19	TGTGCCAGTTCGAGATTCAATCAGCCCCAGCATTTT	CASSRFNQPQHF
.	.	TRBJ2-3	TRBV2	TGTGCCAGCAGTGACATGCCAGATACGCAGTATTTT	CASSDMPDTQYF
.	.	TRBJ2-5	TRBV28	TGTGCCAGCAGTTCTGCCAGTCGCGAGACCCAGTACTTC	CASSSASRETQYF
.	.	TRBJ1-2	TRBV29-1	TGCAGCGTTGAACCCGGGGATCCACCCTATGGCTACACCTTC	CSVEPGDPPYGYTF
.	TRBD2	TRBJ2-2	TRBV27	TGTGCCAGCAGTTTACTCCCAAGGACTAGCGGGAGGGCCGTGAACACCGGGGAGCTGTTTTTT	CASSLLPRTSGRAVNTGELFF
.	.	TRBJ2-7	TRBV10-2	TGCGCCAGCAGGGGGGTGAACTACGAGCAGTACTTC	CASRGVNYEQYF
once	.	TRBJ1-1	TRBV4-1	TGCGCCAGCAGCCAAGTCTACCGGCTGAGATGGGACACTGAAGCTTTCTTT	CASSQVYRLRWDTEAFF
few	.	TRBJ2-3	TRBV4-1	TGCGCCAGCAGCCAACTGACTCTGGGTACTGAAACAGATACGCAGTATTTT	CASSQLTLGTETDTQYF
.	.	TRBJ2-1	TRBV9	TGTGCCAGCAGCGGGGGGGCCTCCTACAATGAGCAGTTCTTC	CASSGGASYNEQFF
few	TRBD1	TRBJ2-7	TRBV29-1	TGCAGCGTCCGAGGGGGCCCCACCTACGAGCAGTACTTC	CSVRGGPTYEQYF
.	.	TRBJ1-5	TRBV19	TGTGCCAGTATGGGGGGCAGGGGTTTCAATCAGCCCCAGCATTTT	CASMGGRGFNQPQHF
.	TRBD2	TRBJ2-7	TRBV4-1	TGCGCCAGCAGCCAAGCCTTGGGACTAGCCCTTTACGAGCAGTACTTC	CASSQALGLALYEQYF
few	TRBD1	TRBJ1-2	TRBV6-5	TGTGCCAGCAGTTACCGCAGGGGGAATGGCTACACCTTC	CASSYRRGNGYTF
.	.	TRBJ1-1	TRBV4-1	TGCGCCAGCAGCCTGAACCCACAGGGACGGACTGAAGCTTTCTTT	CASSLNPQGRTEAFF
.	.	TRBJ2-1	TRBV18	TGTGCCAGCTCACCACCGTCCGGCACAATGAGGCAGTTCTTC	CASSPPSGTMRQFF
.	.	TRBJ2-2	TRBV5-1	TGCGCCAGCAGCGCTAGCGCCGAGGCCGGGGAGCTGTTTTTT	CASSASAEAGELFF
few	.	TRBJ2-1	TRBV9	TGTGCCAGCAGCGTAGCGGGGAGTAATGAGCAGTTCTTC	CASSVAGSNEQFF
once	TRBD2	TRBJ2-2	TRBV6-5	TGTGCCAGCAGGATGGGCATTAGCGGGGCCGGGGAGCTGTTTTTT	CASRMGISGAGELFF
few	.	TRBJ1-2	TRBV5-1	TGCGCCAGCAGCTTGGACAACATTGGAGTCTATGGCTACACCTTC	CASSLDNIGVYGYTF
.	TRBD2	TRBJ2-3	TRBV9	TGTGCCAGCAGCCTCACTAGCGGGGGTGCACTTGGCACAGATACGCAGTATTTT	CASSLTSGGALGTDTQYF
.	TRBD2	TRBJ2-2	TRBV9	TGTGCCAGCAGCGTTCGGACTAGCGGGGACGGGGAGCTGTTTTTT	CASSVRTSGDGELFF
.	TRBD1	TRBJ2-7	TRBV6-5	TGTGCCAGCAGTTACTCGACACAGGGGGCCTACGAGCAGTACTTC	CASSYSTQGAYEQYF
.	TRBD2	TRBJ2-3	TRBV28	TGTGCCAGCAGTCCCTGGACTAGCGGCACAGATACGCAGTATTTT	CASSPWTSGTDTQYF
.	.	TRBJ1-4	TRBV29-1	TGCAGCGTTGAAGATGCAGGGCCGGGGGGGAGACTGTTTTTT	CSVEDAGPGGRLFF
.	.	TRBJ2-7	TRBV5-1	TGCGCCAGCAGCTTACTAGCTTCCAGCGAGCAGTACTTC	CASSLLASSEQYF
.	.	TRBJ2-3	TRBV29-1	TGCAGCTCCCGGTCCGCGCCGGGCAACACAGATACGCAGTATTTT	CSSRSAPGNTDTQYF
.	.	TRBJ2-2	TRBV7-7	TGTGCCAGCAGCTTAATGGCGGGATCGAGGGAGCTGTTTTTT	CASSLMAGSRELFF
.	.	TRBJ2-7	TRBV6-1	TGTGCCAGCAGTGAAGGTGGGGCTGCCCCTTTGCTCGAGCAGTACTTC	CASSEGGAAPLLEQYF
.	.	TRBJ1-5	TRBV19	TGTGCCAGTAGTATAGTGGGCAATCAGCCCCAGCATTTT	CASSIVGNQPQHF
.	.	TRBJ2-5	TRBV28	TGTGCCAGCAGTCCCATGTGGAGCCAGGGGCAAGAGACCCAGTACTTC	CASSPMWSQGQETQYF
.	TRBD1	TRBJ2-1	TRBV11-3	TGTGCCAGCAGCTTAGGGGGACAGGCGTATGAGCAGTTCTTC	CASSLGGQAYEQFF
.	.	TRBJ1-1	TRBV5-1	TGCGCCAGCAGCTTAAGGACACTCATGAACACTGAAGCTTTCTTT	CASSLRTLMNTEAFF
few	TRBD1	TRBJ1-2	TRBV19	TGTGCCAGTAGTACCGAACAGGGGGGAAATTATGGCTACACCTTC	CASSTEQGGNYGYTF
.	.	TRBJ2-7	TRBV6-5	TGTGCCAGCAAGAGGGGTCATGGCTACGAGCAGTACTTC	CASKRGHGYEQYF
.	.	TRBJ2-1	TRBV5-6	TGTGCCAGCAGCCTTGAAGGACCGGCCACCTACAATGAGCAGTTCTTC	CASSLEGPATYNEQFF
.	.	TRBJ2-7	TRBV14	TGTGCCAGCTCTCCGGGACTCAAGAGCGAGCAGTACTTC	CASSPGLKSEQYF
.	.	TRBJ2-4	TRBV4-1	TGCGCCAGCAGCCAAGAGGCCCTAGGGGGGGTCCTAGCCAAAAACATTCAGTACTTC	CASSQEALGGVLAKNIQYF
.	TRBD2	TRBJ2-7	TRBV4-3	TGCGCCAGCAGCCAAGACCGGACTAGCGGGAGTGGGGAGCAGTACTTC	CASSQDRTSGSGEQYF
.	.	TRBJ2-5	TRBV6-1	TGTGCCAGCAGTGAATCTCGCCTCACGAGGGAGACCCAGTACTTC	CASSESRLTRETQYF
.	.	TRBJ2-5	TRBV9	TGTGCCAGCAGCGTTGAGGCAACAGTTAAAGAGACCCAGTACTTC	CASSVEATVKETQYF
.	.	TRBJ1-4	TRBV2	TGTGCCAGCAGTAGTACAGCAACTAATGAAAAACTGTTTTTT	CASSSTATNEKLFF
.	.	TRBJ2-7	TRBV10-3	TGTGCCCGAGACAGATACTACGAGCAGTACTTC	CARDRYYEQYF